In its sample, the clone carrying this T cell receptor (beta chain) was seen many times. What it recognizes is unknown. The sample belongs to a study of T-cell reconstitution after alpha-beta-depleted transplantation in children. This sample's TCRbeta library carried unique molecular identifier barcodes. TCRdb used MiXCR to reprocess the PCR reads, holding one entry per CDR3 protein. The table includes fewer than 550,000 distinct CDR3 sequences, 11% detected once. The V end was cut by 0 bases, the J end by 5 bases, with 8 bases between. The CDR3 is 14 residues long. The germline V gene encodes CDR1 MGHDK and CDR2 SYGVNS. Study results and caveats: Surviving recipient cells, namely T cells and thymic progenitors, were the source of high day-60 TCRbeta diversity in some patients.

This sample comprised PBMCs, mostly from graft donor cells, obtained 180 days after TCRalphabeta/CD19-depleted stem cell transplant. V usage is TRBV25-1 and J usage is TRBJ2-1; D gene uncertain. The sequence was obtained from a female patient aged 2-15 years who had a stem cell transplant for aplastic anemia, so the T cells may come from the graft donor. The DNA for the CDR3 is TGTGCCAGCAGTGAATATGGCAGCCACAATGAGCAGTTCTTC. Protein sequence: CASSEYGSHNEQFF.